The 25 T cell receptor beta chains in this list originate from one sample, sequenced in a study of cytomegalovirus exposure and HLA in healthy donors. A multiplex PCR was run with 60 Vbeta primers and 13 Jbeta primers. Clones were sequenced by immunoSEQ multiplex PCR, and TCRdb holds only the in-frame ones, with some missing. This table holds 100,000 or so clones, 78% found once. Sequencing used PBMCs. These receptors came from a man aged 25 to 40 in good health and CMV-seronegative.

This sequence joins TRBV4-1 and TRBJ1-4, with 12 bases matching TRBD1. Trimming at V came to 7 bases and at J to 7 bases, leaving 7 bases not matched to a gene. This CDR3 spans 15 amino acids. The germline CDR1 and CDR2 sequences are MGHRA and YSYEKL. This chain's CDR3 is CASTGTGGSGEKLFF. For the CDR3, the DNA is TGCGCCAGCACCGGGACAGGGGGCTCTGGTGAAAAACTGTTTTTT.

V usage is TRBV5-4 and J usage is TRBJ2-3, with 9 positions matching TRBD2. With 5 bases clipped from V and 4 bases from J, the junction kept 11 bases outside the gene matches. The length of the CDR3 is 16 residues. The germline V gene encodes CDR1 SGHNT and CDR2 YYREEE (reference sequence). The DNA of the CDR3 is TGTGCCAGCAGATACGACGGCGGGGGGGCCCCAGATACGCAGTATTTT. Translation: CASRYDGGGAPDTQYF.

The chain uses TRBV19 and TRBJ1-6; 11 bases line up with TRBD1. The CDR3 is made up of 15 amino acids. Germline values: CDR1 LNHDA, CDR2 SQIVND (reference sequence). After removal of 6 bases from V and 9 bases from J, the junction contained 7 bases not matched to a gene. The CDR3 loop is CASSRTGGVGSPLHF. CDR3 sequence (DNA): TGTGCCAGTAGCCGGACAGGGGGCGTAGGTTCACCCCTCCACTTT.

The rearrangement links TRBV5-4 to TRBJ2-7, with a possible D match to TRBD2 (6 bases). Germline CDR1 and CDR2: SGHNT and YYREEE (reference sequence). V lost 1 base to trimming and J lost 1 base, with 12 bases between them. The CDR3 covers 15 residues. CDR3 sequence (DNA): TGTGCCAGCAGCTTGACGTATGGAGGGTCCTACGAGCAGTACTTC. Amino acid sequence: CASSLTYGGSYEQYF.

This clone was seen a handful of times. This chain connects TRBV15 to TRBJ1-2, with 7 nucleotides matching TRBD1. V was pared by 6 bases and J by 5 bases, with 12 bases of the junction left unmatched. Germline V gene data show CDR1 as LNHNV and CDR2 as YYDKDF (reference sequence). The CDR3 sequence is 15 residues long. This CDR3 reads CATRTGSTGSYGYTF. The CDR3 nucleotides read TGTGCCACCAGGACCGGCTCGACAGGGTCGTATGGCTACACCTTC. The full variable domain, in which reference TRBV15 and TRBJ1-2 provide the parts outside the CDR3, is DAMVIQNPRYQVTQFGKPVTLSCSQTLNHNVMYWYQQKSSQAPKLLFHYYDKDFNNEADTPDNFQSRRPNTSFCFLDIRSPGLGDTAMYLCATRTGSTGSYGYTFGSGTRLTVV.

This chain uses TRBV15 with TRBJ1-1; tentatively, D is TRBD1 (6 bases). Trimming cost V 1 base and J 2 bases, with 11 bases left between them. CDR1 is LNHNV and CDR2 is YYDKDF in the germline V gene (reference sequence). The CDR3 contains 15 residues. DNA for the CDR3: TGTGCCACCAGCAGAGGTCGGACAGTAAACACTGAAGCTTTCTTT. Protein: CATSRGRTVNTEAFF.

The rearrangement uses TRBV27 and TRBJ1-2, with unresolved D. The CDR3 loop spans 14 amino acids. Germline lookup yields CDR1 MNHEY and CDR2 SMNVEV (reference sequence). V was trimmed by 7 bases and J by 3 bases, leaving 15 bases between them. CDR3 protein: CASKITSGDYGYTF. The CDR3 nucleotides are TGTGCCAGCAAGATTACTTCCGGGGACTATGGCTACACCTTC.

This chain links TRBV15 with TRBJ2-1; no reliable D call. The CDR3 covers 15 residues. CDR1 LNHNV and CDR2 YYDKDF come from the germline V gene (reference sequence). Trimming cost V 2 bases and J 7 bases, with 15 bases left between them. This chain's CDR3 is CATSRYTMRRNEQFF. Written as DNA, the CDR3 is TGTGCCACCAGCAGATACACAATGCGGCGTAATGAGCAGTTCTTC.

A few counts support this clone. CDR3 nucleotide sequence: TGTGCCAGTAGCACAGGGGACCAGGGAGAGACTGAAGCTTTCTTT. This gives the protein CASSTGDQGETEAFF. The rearrangement links TRBV19 to TRBJ1-1; 7 positions agree with TRBD1. The CDR3 has 15 residues. The V gene's germline CDR1 is LNHDA and CDR2 SQIVND (reference sequence). V gave up 6 bases and J gave up 5 bases; unmatched junction bases: 12.

The J gene is TRBJ1-1, the V gene TRBV4-1; weak D call: TRBD1 (5 bases). CDR1 is MGHRA, CDR2 YSYEKL, per germline. The CDR3 spans 16 residues. The germline V and J ends were trimmed by 0 bases and 1 base, with 12 bases remaining between them. The DNA of the CDR3 is TGCGCCAGCAGCCAAGATCGAATGGGGCCGAACACTGAAGCTTTCTTT. Translated, it gives CASSQDRMGPNTEAFF.

The rearrangement joins TRBV5-1 to TRBJ2-5; D remains ambiguous. The germline V gene encodes CDR1 SGHRS and CDR2 YFSETQ. This CDR3 is built from 15 residues. The V end lost 2 bases, the J end lost 0 bases, and 11 bases lay between the germline ends. CDR3 bases: TGCGCCAGCAGCTTCCGTTCAGATAACCAAGAGACCCAGTACTTC. It is translated as CASSFRSDNQETQYF.

This chain uses TRBV6-6 with TRBJ2-7; D might be TRBD2 (6 bases). The germline CDR1 and CDR2 sequences are MNHNY and SVGAGI (reference sequence). The germline V and J ends were trimmed by 8 bases and 3 bases, with 11 bases remaining between them. The CDR3 length is 12 residues. The CDR3 DNA is TGTGCCAGCGGCCGGAGGGACTACGAGCAGTACTTC. This encodes CASGRRDYEQYF.

The chain carries TRBV13 and TRBJ2-3; TRBD2 might be the D (8 bases). Looked up from germline, CDR1 is PRHDT and CDR2 is FYEKMQ (reference sequence). Trimming shortened V by 1 base and J by 4 bases, and 24 bases separated the two germline ends. CDR3 length: 19 amino acids. This CDR3 is CASSLEGALPSGGADTQYF. DNA for the CDR3: TGTGCCAGCAGCTTAGAGGGGGCCCTTCCCTCCGGGGGGGCAGATACGCAGTATTTT.

This clone occurred a few times. The chain joins TRBV4-1 to TRBJ2-7, with 12 nucleotides matching TRBD2. CDR3 length: 15 amino acids. Germline CDR1 is MGHRA and CDR2 is YSYEKL. The junction had 2 bases not matched to a gene; V was cut back by 2 bases and J by 3 bases. In DNA, the CDR3 is TGCGCCAGCAGCCAAATGACTAGCGGGGGCTACGAGCAGTACTTC. Protein product: CASSQMTSGGYEQYF.

The genes are TRBV18 and TRBJ1-2; no clear D. V was trimmed by 6 bases and J by 8 bases, leaving 10 bases between them. CDR3 length: 11 amino acids. Germline values: CDR1 KGHSH, CDR2 LQKENI. The DNA for the CDR3 is TGTGCCAGCTCGCTAAGTCTGGGCTACACCTTC. It encodes CASSLSLGYTF.

This rearrangement joins TRBV1 to TRBJ2-2; whether TRBD2, the table's D call, matches the DNA was not checked. TRBV1 constitutes a pseudogene. This CDR3 has 16 residues. DNA for the CDR3: TGCACCAGCAGCCAAAGGACTAGCCGGAACACCGGGGAGCTGTTTTTT. This sequence encodes CTSSQRTSRNTGELFF.

CDR3 region: CASSLRLSPLHF. In DNA form, the CDR3 reads TGTGCCAGCAGCTTACGTCTCTCACCCCTCCACTTT. The genes are TRBV7-9 and TRBJ1-6; D ambiguous. The CDR3 sequence is 12 residues long. In germline, CDR1 is SEHNR, CDR2 FQNEAQ (reference sequence). Trimming took off 2 bases at V and 10 bases at J, with 6 bases between the two ends.

V usage is TRBV5-6 and J usage is TRBJ2-7; D ambiguous. The germline V gene has CDR1 SGHDT and CDR2 YYEEEE. Trimming removed 0 bases at V and 0 bases at J, with 4 bases between. There are 13 residues in the CDR3. The chain's CDR3 is CASSLDGSYEQYF. DNA of the CDR3: TGTGCCAGCAGCTTGGACGGCTCCTACGAGCAGTACTTC.

This clone was picked up one time. The chain combines TRBV11-3 with TRBJ2-7; D perhaps matches TRBD2 (6 bases). The germline V and J ends were trimmed by 5 bases and 0 bases, with 14 bases remaining between them. Per the germline V gene, CDR1 is SGHNT and CDR2 is YENEEA. The CDR3 contains 15 residues. The CDR3 sequence: CASSPTPGASYEQYF. The CDR3 nucleotides read TGTGCCAGCAGCCCGACCCCGGGAGCCTCCTACGAGCAGTACTTC.

In its sample, this clone was seen once. The chain joins TRBV7-9 to TRBJ2-5, with 9 bases fitting TRBD2. Germline V gene lookup returns CDR1 SEHNR and CDR2 FQNEAQ (reference sequence). The J segment lost 3 bases and the V segment lost 7 bases, leaving 6 bases of the junction unmatched. The CDR3 sequence is 14 residues long. Here the CDR3 reads CASKEGGGEETQYF. The DNA of the CDR3 is TGTGCCAGCAAGGAAGGCGGGGGGGAAGAGACCCAGTACTTC.

The rearrangement joins TRBV28 to TRBJ2-7, with D possibly TRBD2 on 6 matching bases. Trimming pared 6 bases from V and 1 base from J, leaving 31 bases between. There are 20 residues in the CDR3. From germline, CDR1 is MDHEN and CDR2 SYDVKM. The CDR3 DNA reads TGTGCCAGCAGCCCGAGTCGACGGGGTGGCGGGAATCCTAGATCCTACGAGCAGTACTTC. Translating gives CASSPSRRGGGNPRSYEQYF.

This clone has just one count. The chain recombines TRBV5-4 with TRBJ2-5, with 7 bases fitting TRBD1. Germline values: CDR1 SGHNT, CDR2 YYREEE (reference sequence). V lost 3 bases to trimming and J lost 0 bases; unmatched junction nucleotides: 8. The CDR3 is made up of 16 amino acids. The CDR3 nucleotides are TGTGCCAGCAGCTCCTTGACAGGGTACTACCAAGAGACCCAGTACTTC. This encodes CASSSLTGYYQETQYF.

In its sample, this clone was seen once. The CDR3 nucleotides are TGTGCCAGCAGCAAACTAGCGGGGGGGGCGGATGAGCAGTTCTTC. Its protein product is CASSKLAGGADEQFF. The V and J genes are TRBV5-6 and TRBJ2-1, with 13 bases lining up with TRBD2. CDR3 size: 15 residues. CDR1 and CDR2 (germline): SGHDT, YYEEEE. V lost 4 bases to trimming and J lost 8 bases; unmatched junction nucleotides: 6. The full variable domain, completed using reference TRBV5-6 and TRBJ2-1, is DAGVTQSPTHLIKTRGQQVTLRCSPKSGHDTVSWYQQALGQGPQFIFQYYEEEERQRGNFPDRFSGHQFPNYSSELNVNALLLGDSALYLCASSKLAGGADEQFFGPGTRLTVL.

This chain links TRBV11-2 with TRBJ1-1, with D maybe TRBD1 (6 bases). CDR3 length equals 14 residues. CDR1 is SGHAT, CDR2 FQNNGV, per germline. The V and J ends lost 5 bases and 3 bases respectively, with 13 bases between them. CDR3 bases: TGTGCCAGCAGCCCACAGGGTGGGGACACTGAAGCTTTCTTT. It translates to CASSPQGGDTEAFF.

This clone turned up a few times. V is TRBV5-1 and J is TRBJ1-4; a weak D match, TRBD1 (5 bases). The V gene's germline CDR1 is SGHRS and CDR2 YFSETQ. The CDR3 has 16 residues. V lost 2 bases, J lost 0 bases, and 11 bases lay in between. The CDR3 DNA follows: TGCGCCAGCAGCTTCTCAGGGACTGCAACTAATGAAAAACTGTTTTTT. This encodes CASSFSGTATNEKLFF.